This is a list of T cell receptor beta chains from one sample in a study of blood T cell repertoires in COVID-19. The protocol was immunoSEQ multiplex PCR, while the TCRdb copy is restricted to in-frame clones and leaves out a portion. The sample has about 110,000 clones, around 90% seen once. The sequenced sample was peripheral blood. Receptors were obtained from a human donor in a cohort sampled during active COVID-19. Both conserved end residues are part of each CDR3. A D gene is named only where the DNA matches it firmly. Size is stated for part of the rows, as once, few or many counts, or as a class when the clone is expanded.

j_gene,d_gene,v_gene,abundance,CDR3aa,CDR3nt
TRBJ2-1,.,TRBV15,.,CATSRGAISYNEQFF,TGTGCCACCAGCAGAGGCGCCATCTCCTACAATGAGCAGTTCTTC
TRBJ2-7,.,TRBV28,.,CASRPTSILSYEQYF,TGTGCCAGCAGACCGACATCTATTCTCTCCTACGAGCAGTACTTC
TRBJ1-4,TRBD1,TRBV4-2,.,CASSQDRGQGYEKLFF,TGTGCCAGCAGCCAAGATCGTGGACAGGGGTATGAAAAACTGTTTTTT
TRBJ2-6,.,TRBV5-1,.,CASSLDMPGANVLTF,TGCGCCAGCAGCTTGGACATGCCTGGGGCCAACGTCCTGACTTTC
TRBJ1-2,.,TRBV5-4,.,CASSSWGANYGYTF,TGTGCCAGCAGCTCTTGGGGGGCTAACTATGGCTACACCTTC
TRBJ1-5,TRBD1,TRBV19,.,CASSLKTGADYQPQHF,TGTGCCAGTAGTCTAAAAACAGGGGCCGACTATCAGCCCCAGCATTTT
TRBJ2-7,.,TRBV7-2,.,CASSLSGIGSYEQYF,TGTGCCAGCAGCTTATCCGGGATCGGTTCCTACGAGCAGTACTTC
TRBJ2-7,TRBD1,TRBV6-6,.,CASTEQGAPYEQYF,TGTGCCAGCACCGAACAGGGGGCTCCCTACGAGCAGTACTTC
TRBJ1-3,.,TRBV25-1,.,CASSVGRGASGNTIYF,TGTGCCAGCAGTGTCGGCAGGGGTGCCTCTGGAAACACCATATATTTT
TRBJ2-7,TRBD2,TRBV5-6,.,CASSSGTRGEQYF,TGTGCCAGCAGCTCAGGGACTAGAGGGGAGCAGTACTTC
TRBJ2-7,.,TRBV5-1,.,CASSLDLRAYEQYF,TGCGCCAGCAGCTTGGATCTTAGAGCCTACGAGCAGTACTTC
TRBJ2-7,.,TRBV29-1,.,CSVGGTTSYEQYF,TGCAGCGTTGGGGGCACTACATCCTACGAGCAGTACTTC
TRBJ2-1,TRBD2,TRBV27,.,CASSLGRTSGGEQFF,TGTGCCAGCAGTTTAGGTAGGACTAGCGGGGGGGAGCAGTTCTTC
TRBJ2-7,TRBD1,TRBV6-1,.,CASSETGVSYEQYF,TGTGCCAGCAGTGAGACAGGGGTCTCCTACGAGCAGTACTTC
TRBJ1-2,TRBD1,TRBV2,.,CASTIGTGSNGYTF,TGTGCCAGCACCATCGGGACAGGGAGTAATGGCTACACCTTC
TRBJ2-1,.,TRBV7-4,once,CASSPTGCDNEQFF,TGTGCCAGCAGCCCGACTGGGTGCGACAATGAGCAGTTCTTC
TRBJ1-1,.,TRBV5-1,.,CASSLTRNTEAFF,TGCGCCAGCAGCTTGACACGGAACACTGAAGCTTTCTTT
TRBJ2-4,.,TRBV24-1,.,CATSDSGLAKNIQYF,TGTGCCACCAGTGACTCGGGACTAGCCAAAAACATTCAGTACTTC
TRBJ1-1,TRBD1,TRBV6-5,.,CASSLQGANTEAFF,TGTGCCAGCAGCTTACAGGGGGCGAACACTGAAGCTTTCTTT
TRBJ1-2,.,TRBV4-2,.,CASSQDSALPRHTF,TGTGCCAGCAGCCAAGATAGCGCCCTGCCACGTCACACCTTC
TRBJ1-5,TRBD1,TRBV27,once,CASSLEGQQPQHF,TGTGCCAGCAGTTTAGAGGGACAGCAGCCCCAGCATTTT
TRBJ2-3,TRBD2,TRBV4-2,.,CASSQDTSGGTDTQYF,TGTGCCAGCAGCCAAGATACAAGCGGGGGTACAGATACGCAGTATTTT
TRBJ2-5,TRBD2,TRBV4-2,.,CASSQVGASGGSRETQYF,TGTGCCAGCAGCCAAGTAGGCGCTAGCGGGGGAAGCCGGGAGACCCAGTACTTC
TRBJ2-4,.,TRBV9,few,CASSGGRTVLAKNIQYF,TGTGCCAGCAGCGGGGGACGGACAGTATTAGCCAAAAACATTCAGTACTTC
TRBJ2-7,TRBD1,TRBV15,.,CATSRDQGQGYEQYF,TGTGCCACCAGCAGAGATCAAGGACAGGGCTACGAGCAGTACTTC
TRBJ2-3,TRBD2,TRBV10-2,once,CASRPSGSSTDTQYF,TGCGCCAGCAGACCTAGCGGGAGTAGCACAGATACGCAGTATTTT
TRBJ1-1,.,TRBV7-8,.,CASSLVSGGDTEAFF,TGTGCCAGCAGCTTAGTCTCCGGGGGGGACACTGAAGCTTTCTTT
TRBJ2-7,.,TRBV6-6,few,CASMGVVYEQYF,TGTGCCAGCATGGGAGTTGTCTACGAGCAGTACTTC
TRBJ2-7,.,TRBV15,.,CATSRGQGNEQYF,TGTGCCACCAGCAGAGGGCAGGGGAACGAGCAGTACTTC
TRBJ2-7,.,TRBV4-2,.,CASSQDKLYEQYF,TGTGCCAGCAGCCAAGATAAGCTTTACGAGCAGTACTTC
TRBJ2-5,.,TRBV2,.,CASSELGVETQYF,TGTGCCAGCAGTGAATTAGGGGTAGAGACCCAGTACTTC
TRBJ2-7,.,TRBV6-2/TRBV6-3,.,CASSSLRGINEQYF,TGTGCCAGCAGCTCCCTCCGGGGTATCAACGAGCAGTACTTC
TRBJ1-2,TRBD1,TRBV5-1,.,CASSPPDRVPYGYTF,TGCGCCAGCAGCCCTCCGGACAGGGTGCCCTATGGCTACACCTTC
TRBJ2-3,TRBD2,TRBV7-9,.,CASTLGASGPSTDTQYF,TGTGCCAGCACCCTAGGCGCTAGCGGACCGAGCACAGATACGCAGTATTTT
TRBJ2-6,TRBD2,TRBV5-4,once,CASSPPGGSSGANVLTF,TGTGCCAGCAGCCCCCCGGGAGGCAGCTCTGGGGCCAACGTCCTGACTTTC
TRBJ1-2,TRBD1,TRBV6-1,.,CASSEGTGGADYGYTF,TGTGCCAGCAGTGAAGGGACAGGGGGCGCCGACTATGGCTACACCTTC
TRBJ2-4,.,TRBV30,.,CAWSVIGLSKNIQYF,TGTGCCTGGAGTGTGATAGGACTATCCAAAAACATTCAGTACTTC
TRBJ1-3,.,TRBV5-6,.,CASSRRVSSGNTIYF,TGTGCCAGCAGCAGGAGGGTGAGCTCTGGAAACACCATATATTTT
TRBJ1-1,TRBD1,TRBV10-3,.,CAISKGQGARLAEAFF,TGTGCCATCAGTAAGGGACAGGGGGCGCGACTGGCTGAAGCTTTCTTT
TRBJ1-1,.,TRBV27,.,CASSPRPGWVAEAFF,TGTGCCAGCAGTCCCCGACCGGGATGGGTTGCTGAAGCTTTCTTT
TRBJ2-3,TRBD1,TRBV6-4,.,CASSGGQGATDTQYF,TGTGCCAGCAGTGGGGGACAGGGGGCTACAGATACGCAGTATTTT
TRBJ2-5,TRBD2,TRBV6-5,.,CASSRASGTASTQYF,TGTGCCAGCAGCCGAGCTAGCGGAACCGCAAGTACCCAGTACTTC
TRBJ2-7,TRBD1,TRBV11-2,.,CASSLIKGQAYEQYF,TGTGCCAGCAGCTTAATTAAGGGACAGGCATACGAGCAGTACTTC
TRBJ2-6,.,TRBV25-1,.,CASSEQGNSGANVLTF,TGTGCCAGCAGTGAACAGGGAAACTCTGGGGCCAACGTCCTGACTTTC
TRBJ2-5,.,TRBV7-9,once,CASSYRPERETQYF,TGTGCCAGCAGCTACAGGCCCGAGAGGGAGACCCAGTACTTC
TRBJ2-2,.,TRBV18,.,CASSPWADGELFF,TGTGCCAGCTCACCATGGGCCGACGGGGAGCTGTTTTTT
TRBJ1-1,.,TRBV3-1/TRBV3-2,.,CASSQVGGTEAFF,TGTGCCAGCAGCCAAGTAGGGGGCACTGAAGCTTTCTTT
TRBJ2-3,TRBD2,TRBV9,once,CASSATPGLAGLQYF,TGTGCCAGCAGCGCTACCCCTGGACTAGCGGGATTGCAGTATTTT
TRBJ2-2,.,TRBV7-2,.,CASAGLAGPTGELFF,TGTGCCAGTGCCGGTCTGGCAGGGCCCACCGGGGAGCTGTTTTTT
TRBJ2-1,TRBD2,TRBV7-9,once,CASARASGYNEQFF,TGTGCCAGCGCTAGGGCTAGCGGCTACAATGAGCAGTTCTTC
TRBJ2-3,.,TRBV7-2,.,CASSLGFRADTQYF,TGTGCCAGCAGCTTAGGGTTTCGGGCAGATACGCAGTATTTT
TRBJ1-2,.,TRBV5-1,.,CASRREGVYGYTF,TGCGCCAGCAGAAGAGAGGGTGTCTATGGCTACACCTTC
TRBJ2-7,TRBD1,TRBV19,.,CASRSQGEGYEQYF,TGTGCCAGTAGGTCTCAGGGGGAAGGCTACGAGCAGTACTTC